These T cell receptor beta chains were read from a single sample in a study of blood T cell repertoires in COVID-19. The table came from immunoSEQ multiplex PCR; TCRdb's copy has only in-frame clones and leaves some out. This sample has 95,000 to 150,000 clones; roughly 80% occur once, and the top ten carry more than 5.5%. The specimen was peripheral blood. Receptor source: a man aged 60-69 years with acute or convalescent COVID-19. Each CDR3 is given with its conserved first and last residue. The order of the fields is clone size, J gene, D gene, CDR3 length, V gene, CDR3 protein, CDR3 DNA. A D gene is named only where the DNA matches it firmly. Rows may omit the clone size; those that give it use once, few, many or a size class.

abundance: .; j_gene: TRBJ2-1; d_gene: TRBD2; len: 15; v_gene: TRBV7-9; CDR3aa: CASSPTSGRYNEQFF; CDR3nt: TGTGCCAGCAGCCCGACTAGCGGGAGGTACAATGAGCAGTTCTTC
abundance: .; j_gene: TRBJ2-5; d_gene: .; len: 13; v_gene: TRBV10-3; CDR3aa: CAISDPREETQYF; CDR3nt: TGTGCCATCAGTGACCCGAGGGAGGAGACCCAGTACTTC
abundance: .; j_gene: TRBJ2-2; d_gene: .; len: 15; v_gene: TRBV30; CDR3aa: CAWRGAGPTTGELFF; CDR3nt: TGTGCCTGGAGGGGAGCGGGCCCTACAACCGGGGAGCTGTTTTTT
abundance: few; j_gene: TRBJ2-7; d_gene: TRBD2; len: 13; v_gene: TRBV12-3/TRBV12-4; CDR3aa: CATARDYNYEQYF; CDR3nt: TGTGCCACCGCCAGGGACTATAACTACGAGCAGTACTTC
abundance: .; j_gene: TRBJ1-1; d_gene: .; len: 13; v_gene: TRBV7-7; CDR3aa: CASSPNEETEAFF; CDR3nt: TGTGCCAGCAGCCCGAACGAGGAGACTGAAGCTTTCTTT
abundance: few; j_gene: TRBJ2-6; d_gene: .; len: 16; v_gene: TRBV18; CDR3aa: CASSGAIGSGANVLTF; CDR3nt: TGTGCCAGCTCAGGGGCCATCGGCTCTGGGGCCAACGTCCTGACTTTC
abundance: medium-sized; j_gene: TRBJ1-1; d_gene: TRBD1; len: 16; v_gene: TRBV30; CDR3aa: CAWSPLRGQGNTEAFF; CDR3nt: TGTGCCTGGAGTCCACTCCGCGGACAGGGGAACACTGAAGCTTTCTTT
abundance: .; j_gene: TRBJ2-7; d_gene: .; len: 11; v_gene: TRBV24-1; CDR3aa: CATSDFNEQYF; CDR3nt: TGTGCCACCAGTGATTTTAACGAGCAGTACTTC
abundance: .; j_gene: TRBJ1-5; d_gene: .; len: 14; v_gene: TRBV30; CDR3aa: CAWSGGGIEQPQHF; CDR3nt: TGTGCCTGGAGTGGCGGGGGGATTGAGCAGCCCCAGCATTTT
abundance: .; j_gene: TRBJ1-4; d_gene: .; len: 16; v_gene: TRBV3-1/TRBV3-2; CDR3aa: CASSQGSGRSNEKLFF; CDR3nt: TGTGCCAGCAGCCAGGGCAGCGGCAGGTCTAATGAAAAACTGTTTTTT
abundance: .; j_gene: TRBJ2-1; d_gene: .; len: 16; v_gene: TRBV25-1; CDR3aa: CASSDGRRRSYNEQFF; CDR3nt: TGTGCCAGCAGTGACGGCCGACGCAGGTCCTACAATGAGCAGTTCTTC
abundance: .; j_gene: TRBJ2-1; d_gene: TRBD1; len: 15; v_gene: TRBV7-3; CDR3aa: CASSRGQGAGNEQFF; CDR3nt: TGTGCCAGCAGCAGAGGACAGGGGGCGGGCAATGAGCAGTTCTTC
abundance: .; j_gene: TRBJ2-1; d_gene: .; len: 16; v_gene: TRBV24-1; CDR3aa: CATSDSSMSSYNEQFF; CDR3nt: TGTGCCACCAGTGATTCGTCGATGAGCTCCTACAATGAGCAGTTCTTC
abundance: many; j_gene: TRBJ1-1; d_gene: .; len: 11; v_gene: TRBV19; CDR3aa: CASSARFEAFF; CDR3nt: TGTGCCAGTAGTGCACGGTTCGAAGCTTTCTTT
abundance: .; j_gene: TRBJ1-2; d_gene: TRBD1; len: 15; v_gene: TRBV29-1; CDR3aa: CSASGTGGINYGYTF; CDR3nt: TGCAGCGCCTCCGGGACAGGGGGCATCAACTATGGCTACACCTTC